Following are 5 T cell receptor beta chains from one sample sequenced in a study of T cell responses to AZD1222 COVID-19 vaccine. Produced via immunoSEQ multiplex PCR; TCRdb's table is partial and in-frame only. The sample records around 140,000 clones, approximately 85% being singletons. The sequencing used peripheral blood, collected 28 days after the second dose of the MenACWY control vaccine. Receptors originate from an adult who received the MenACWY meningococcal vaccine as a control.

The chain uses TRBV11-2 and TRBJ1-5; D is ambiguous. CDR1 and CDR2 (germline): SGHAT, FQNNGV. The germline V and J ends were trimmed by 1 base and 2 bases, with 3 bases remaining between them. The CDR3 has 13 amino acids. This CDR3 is CASSLVGNQPQHF. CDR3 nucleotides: TGTGCCAGCAGCTTAGTGGGCAATCAGCCCCAGCATTTT.

CDR3 sequence: CASSSQGYEQYV. The CDR3 DNA follows: TGTGCCAGCAGTTCACAGGGGTACGAGCAGTACGTC. The chain joins TRBV6-2 or TRBV6-3 to TRBJ2-7; 7 bases map to TRBD1. Unmatched junction bases numbered 1, after V lost 4 bases and J lost 4 bases. Germline-derived CDR1 and CDR2 are MNHEY and SVGEGT. This CDR3 region has 12 residues.

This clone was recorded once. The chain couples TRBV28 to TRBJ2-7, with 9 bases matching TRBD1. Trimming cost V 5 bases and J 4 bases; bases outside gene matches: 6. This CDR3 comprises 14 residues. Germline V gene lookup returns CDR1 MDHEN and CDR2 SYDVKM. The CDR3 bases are TGTGCCAGCAGTCCTCGGGGACAGGGTTACGAGCAGTACTTC. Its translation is CASSPRGQGYEQYF. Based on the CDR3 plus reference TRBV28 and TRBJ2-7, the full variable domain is DVKVTQSSRYLVKRTGEKVFLECVQDMDHENMFWYRQDPGLGLRLIYFSYDVKMKEKGDIPEGYSVSREKKERFSLILESASTNQTSMYLCASSPRGQGYEQYFGPGTRLTVT.

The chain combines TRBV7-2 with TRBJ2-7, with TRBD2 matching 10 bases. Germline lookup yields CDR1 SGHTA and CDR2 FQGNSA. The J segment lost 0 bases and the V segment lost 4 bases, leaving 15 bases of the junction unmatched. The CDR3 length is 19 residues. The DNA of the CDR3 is TGTGCCAGCAGCTCACCAAGTACGAGACTAGCGGGTAGCTCCTACGAGCAGTACTTC. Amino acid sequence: CASSSPSTRLAGSSYEQYF.

The CDR3 here is CASSMAGNSPLHF. The CDR3 nucleotides are TGTGCCAGTAGTATGGCCGGCAATTCACCCCTCCACTTT. The rearrangement uses TRBV19 and TRBJ1-6; the D is unclear. The CDR3 extends over 13 amino acids. Germline lookup yields CDR1 LNHDA and CDR2 SQIVND (reference sequence). V was clipped by 3 bases and J by 7 bases, with 7 bases between them. The whole variable domain, remainder taken from reference TRBV19 and TRBJ1-6, is DGGITQSPKYLFRKEGQNVTLSCEQNLNHDAMYWYRQDPGQGLRLIYYSQIVNDFQKGDIAEGYSVSREKKESFPLTVTSAQKNPTAFYLCASSMAGNSPLHFGNGTRLTVT.